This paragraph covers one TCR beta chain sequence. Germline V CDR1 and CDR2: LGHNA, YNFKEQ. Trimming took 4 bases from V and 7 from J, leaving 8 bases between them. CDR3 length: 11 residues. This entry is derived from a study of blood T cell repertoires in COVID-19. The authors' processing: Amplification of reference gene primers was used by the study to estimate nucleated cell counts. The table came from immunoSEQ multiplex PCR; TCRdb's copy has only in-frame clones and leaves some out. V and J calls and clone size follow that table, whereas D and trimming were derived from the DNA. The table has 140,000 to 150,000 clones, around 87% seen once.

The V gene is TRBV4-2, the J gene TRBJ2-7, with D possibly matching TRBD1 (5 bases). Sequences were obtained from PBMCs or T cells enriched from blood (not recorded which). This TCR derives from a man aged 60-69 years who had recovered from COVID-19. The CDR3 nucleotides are TGTGCCAGCAGCCGGAACAGGGAGCAGTACTTC. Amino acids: CASSRNREQYF.